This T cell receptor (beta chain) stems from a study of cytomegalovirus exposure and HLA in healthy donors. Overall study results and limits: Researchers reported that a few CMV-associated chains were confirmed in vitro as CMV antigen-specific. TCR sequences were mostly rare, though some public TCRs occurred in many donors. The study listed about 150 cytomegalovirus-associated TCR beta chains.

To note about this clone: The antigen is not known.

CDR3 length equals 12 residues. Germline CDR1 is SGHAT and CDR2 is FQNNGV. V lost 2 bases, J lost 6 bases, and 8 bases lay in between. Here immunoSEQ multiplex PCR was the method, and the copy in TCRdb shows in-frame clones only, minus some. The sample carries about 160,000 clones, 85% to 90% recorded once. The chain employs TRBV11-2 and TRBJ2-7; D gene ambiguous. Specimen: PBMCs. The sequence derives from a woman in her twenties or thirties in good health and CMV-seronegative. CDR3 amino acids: CASSLPGPEQYF. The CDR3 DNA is TGTGCCAGCAGCTTACCGGGCCCCGAGCAGTACTTC.